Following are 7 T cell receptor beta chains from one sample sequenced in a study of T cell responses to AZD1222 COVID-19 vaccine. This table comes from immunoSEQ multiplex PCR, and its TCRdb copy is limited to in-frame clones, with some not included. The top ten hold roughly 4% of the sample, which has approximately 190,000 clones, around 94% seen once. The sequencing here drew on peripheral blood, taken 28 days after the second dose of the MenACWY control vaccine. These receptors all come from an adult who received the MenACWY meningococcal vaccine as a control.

The CDR3 is CASRRQGPGANVLTF. The CDR3 DNA follows: TGTGCCAGCAGAAGACAGGGCCCCGGGGCCAACGTCCTGACTTTC. The chain combines TRBV6-5 with TRBJ2-6; 7 nucleotides align to TRBD1. This CDR3 has 15 amino acids. The ends lost 6 bases at V and 4 bases at J; junction bases unmatched: 6. Per the germline V gene, CDR1 is MNHEY and CDR2 is SVGAGI.

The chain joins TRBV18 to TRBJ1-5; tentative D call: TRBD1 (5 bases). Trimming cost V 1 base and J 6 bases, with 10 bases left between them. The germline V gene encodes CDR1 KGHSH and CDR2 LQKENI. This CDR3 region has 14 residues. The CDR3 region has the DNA TGTGCCAGCTCACCACGCCAGGGAAGTCAGCCCCAGCATTTT. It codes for CASSPRQGSQPQHF.

The CDR3 coding sequence is TGTGCCAGCAGTTTAGCCCATTCACCCCTCCACTTT. Its translation is CASSLAHSPLHF. J is TRBJ1-6 and V is TRBV12-3 or TRBV12-4; D is unresolved. This CDR3 comprises 12 residues. The V gene lost 0 bases and the J gene lost 8 bases, with 2 bases spanning the gap.

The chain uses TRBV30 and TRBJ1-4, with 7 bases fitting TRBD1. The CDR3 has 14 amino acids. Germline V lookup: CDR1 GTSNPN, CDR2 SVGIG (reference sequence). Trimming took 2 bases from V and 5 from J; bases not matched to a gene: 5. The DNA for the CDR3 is TGTGCCTGGAGTCTACAGGGGAGGAATGAAAAACTGTTTTTT. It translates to CAWSLQGRNEKLFF.

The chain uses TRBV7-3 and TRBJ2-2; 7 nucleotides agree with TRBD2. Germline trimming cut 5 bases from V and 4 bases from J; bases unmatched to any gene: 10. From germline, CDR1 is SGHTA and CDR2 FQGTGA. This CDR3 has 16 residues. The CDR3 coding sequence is TGTGCCAGCAGCCGAACTAGCGTGGGGGTCACCGGGGAGCTGTTTTTT. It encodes CASSRTSVGVTGELFF.

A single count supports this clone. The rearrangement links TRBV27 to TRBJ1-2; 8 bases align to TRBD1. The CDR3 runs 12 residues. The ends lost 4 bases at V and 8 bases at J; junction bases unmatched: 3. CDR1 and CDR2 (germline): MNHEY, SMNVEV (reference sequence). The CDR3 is CASSSGGWGYTF. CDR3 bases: TGTGCCAGCAGTTCAGGGGGCTGGGGCTACACCTTC.

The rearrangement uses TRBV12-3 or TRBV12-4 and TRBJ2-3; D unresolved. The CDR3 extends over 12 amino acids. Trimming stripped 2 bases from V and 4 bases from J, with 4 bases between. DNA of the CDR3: TGTGCCAGCAGTTTATTTCCAGATACGCAGTATTTT. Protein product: CASSLFPDTQYF.